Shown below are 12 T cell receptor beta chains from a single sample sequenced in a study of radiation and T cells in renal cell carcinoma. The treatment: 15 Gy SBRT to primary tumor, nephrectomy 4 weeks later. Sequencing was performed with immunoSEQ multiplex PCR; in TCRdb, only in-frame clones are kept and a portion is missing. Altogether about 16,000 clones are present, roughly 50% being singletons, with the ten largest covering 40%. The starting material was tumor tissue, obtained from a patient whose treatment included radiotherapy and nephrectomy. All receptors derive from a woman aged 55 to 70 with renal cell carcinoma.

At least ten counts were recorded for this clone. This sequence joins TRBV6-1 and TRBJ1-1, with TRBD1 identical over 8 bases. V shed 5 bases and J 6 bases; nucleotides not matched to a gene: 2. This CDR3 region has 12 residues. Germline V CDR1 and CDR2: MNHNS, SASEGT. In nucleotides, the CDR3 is TGTGCCAGCAGTACAGGGGGGCCTGAAGCTTTCTTT. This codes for CASSTGGPEAFF.

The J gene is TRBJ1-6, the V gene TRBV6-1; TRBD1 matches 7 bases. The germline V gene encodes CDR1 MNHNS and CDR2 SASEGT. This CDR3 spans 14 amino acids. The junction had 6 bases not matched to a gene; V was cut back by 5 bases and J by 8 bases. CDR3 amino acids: CASSTRTGHSPLHF. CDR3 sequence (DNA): TGTGCCAGCAGTACCCGGACAGGACATTCACCCCTCCACTTT.

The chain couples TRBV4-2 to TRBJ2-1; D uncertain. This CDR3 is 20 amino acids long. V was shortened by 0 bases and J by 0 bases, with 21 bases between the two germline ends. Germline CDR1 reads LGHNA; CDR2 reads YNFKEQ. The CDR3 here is CASSQDQSGLGSPSYNEQFF. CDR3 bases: TGTGCCAGCAGCCAAGATCAATCCGGGTTGGGCAGCCCCTCCTACAATGAGCAGTTCTTC.

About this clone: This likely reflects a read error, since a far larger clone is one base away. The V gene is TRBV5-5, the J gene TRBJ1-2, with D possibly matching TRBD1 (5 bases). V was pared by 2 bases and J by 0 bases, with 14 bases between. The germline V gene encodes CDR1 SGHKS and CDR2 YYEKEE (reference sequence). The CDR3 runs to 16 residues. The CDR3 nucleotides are TGTGCCAGCAGCTTACACCCCCAGGGCTCTAACTATGGCTACACCTTC. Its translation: CASSLHPQGSNYGYTF.

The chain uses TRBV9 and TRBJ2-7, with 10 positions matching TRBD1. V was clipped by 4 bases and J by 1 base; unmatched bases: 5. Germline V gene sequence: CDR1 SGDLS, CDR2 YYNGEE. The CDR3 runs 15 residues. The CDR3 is CASSSGQGGSYEQYF. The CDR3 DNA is TGTGCCAGCAGCAGCGGACAGGGGGGGTCCTACGAGCAGTACTTC.

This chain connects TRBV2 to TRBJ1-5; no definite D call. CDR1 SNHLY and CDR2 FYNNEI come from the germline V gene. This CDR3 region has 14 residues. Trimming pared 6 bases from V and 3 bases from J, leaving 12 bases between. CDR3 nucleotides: TGTGCCAGCAGCTTGCGAGGGCACAATCAGCCCCAGCATTTT. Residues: CASSLRGHNQPQHF. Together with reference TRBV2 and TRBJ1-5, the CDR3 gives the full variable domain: EPEVTQTPSHQVTQMGQEVILRCVPISNHLYFYWYRQILGQKVEFLVSFYNNEISEKSEIFDDQFSVERPDGSNFTLKIRSTKLEDSAMYFCASSLRGHNQPQHFGDGTRLSIL.

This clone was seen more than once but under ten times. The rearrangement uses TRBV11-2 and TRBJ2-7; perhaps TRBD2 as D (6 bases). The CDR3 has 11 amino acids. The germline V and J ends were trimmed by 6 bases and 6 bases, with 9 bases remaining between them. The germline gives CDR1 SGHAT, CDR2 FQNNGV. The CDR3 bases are TGTGCCAGCAGGGGCGGGATCGAGCAGTACTTC. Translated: CASRGGIEQYF.

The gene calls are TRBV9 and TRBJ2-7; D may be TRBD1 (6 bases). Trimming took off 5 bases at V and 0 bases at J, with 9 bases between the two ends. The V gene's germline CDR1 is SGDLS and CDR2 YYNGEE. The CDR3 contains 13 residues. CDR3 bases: TGTGCCAGCAGTACAGGGCTCTCCTACGAGCAGTACTTC. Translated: CASSTGLSYEQYF.

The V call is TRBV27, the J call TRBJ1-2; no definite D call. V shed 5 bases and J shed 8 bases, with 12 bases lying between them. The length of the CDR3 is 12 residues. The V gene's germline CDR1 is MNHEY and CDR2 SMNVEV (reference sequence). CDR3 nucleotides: TGTGCCAGCAGTCCCATGAGTGGGGGCTACACCTTC. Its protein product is CASSPMSGGYTF.

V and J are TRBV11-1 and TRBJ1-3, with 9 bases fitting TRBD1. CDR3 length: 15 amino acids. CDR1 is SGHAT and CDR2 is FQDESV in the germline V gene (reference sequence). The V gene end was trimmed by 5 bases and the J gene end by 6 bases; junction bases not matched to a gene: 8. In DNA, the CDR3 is TGTGCCAGCAGCGTCTACCGGGACAGGGAAAACACCATATATTTT. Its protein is CASSVYRDRENTIYF.

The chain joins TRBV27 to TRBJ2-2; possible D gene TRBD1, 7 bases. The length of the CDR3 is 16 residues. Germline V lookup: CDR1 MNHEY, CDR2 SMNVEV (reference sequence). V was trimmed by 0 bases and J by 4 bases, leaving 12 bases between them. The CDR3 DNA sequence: TGTGCCAGCAGTTTATCAGCAGGGGGAGGCACCGGGGAGCTGTTTTTT. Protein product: CASSLSAGGGTGELFF.

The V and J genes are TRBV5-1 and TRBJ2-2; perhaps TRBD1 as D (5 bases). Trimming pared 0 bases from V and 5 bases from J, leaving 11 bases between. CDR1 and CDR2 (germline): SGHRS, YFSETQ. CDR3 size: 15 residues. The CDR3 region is CASSLADSQTGELFF. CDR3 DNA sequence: TGCGCCAGCAGCTTGGCCGACAGTCAAACCGGGGAGCTGTTTTTT.